Each of the 5 T cell receptor beta chains below was sequenced from the same sample in a study of blood T cell repertoires in COVID-19. The assay was immunoSEQ multiplex PCR, and TCRdb's table has in-frame clones only and misses some. The sample gives under 300,000 clones, about 86% of which show up once; roughly 12% is in the top ten. Sequencing used peripheral blood. All receptors derive from a woman in her 30s with COVID-19, enrolled during active disease.

This clone was seen a few times. The chain couples TRBV2 to TRBJ2-1, with 10 bases fitting TRBD2. The trim removed 6 bases at V and 8 bases at J, leaving 7 bases unmatched. CDR3 length: 14 amino acids. CDR1 is SNHLY, CDR2 FYNNEI, per germline. The chain's CDR3 is CASRERGGVDEQFF. CDR3 in DNA: TGTGCCAGCAGGGAGCGGGGGGGCGTCGATGAGCAGTTCTTC.

The gene calls are TRBV7-8 and TRBJ2-7; D is unresolved. Germline V gene data show CDR1 as SGHVS and CDR2 as FQNEAQ. V shed 0 bases and J shed 4 bases, with 13 bases lying between them. The CDR3 covers 15 residues. The CDR3 DNA follows: TGTGCCAGCAGCTTAGCTAGACATCCCGAATACGAGCAGTACTTC. It encodes CASSLARHPEYEQYF.

The rearrangement joins TRBV7-2 to TRBJ2-1, with 9 positions matching TRBD2. V dropped 4 bases and J dropped 4; count of bases not matched to a gene: 5. The CDR3 is 15 residues long. The germline V gene encodes CDR1 SGHTA and CDR2 FQGNSA. The CDR3 loop reads CASSYRLAGYNEQFF. CDR3 in DNA: TGTGCCAGCAGCTACAGGCTAGCGGGATACAATGAGCAGTTCTTC.

V usage is TRBV5-6 and J usage is TRBJ2-3; 7 nucleotides agree with TRBD1. V lost 0 bases to trimming and J lost 1 base; unmatched junction nucleotides: 8. Per the germline V gene, CDR1 is SGHDT and CDR2 is YYEEEE. CDR3 length equals 17 residues. CDR3 protein: CASSLATGQFGTDTQYF. CDR3 DNA: TGTGCCAGCAGCTTGGCGACGGGACAGTTTGGCACAGATACGCAGTATTTT.

The genes are TRBV2 and TRBJ1-4; a possible D gene is TRBD1 (5 bases). CDR3 length: 14 amino acids. Per germline, CDR1 SNHLY and CDR2 FYNNEI. Trimming took off 5 bases at V and 8 bases at J, with 15 bases between the two ends. CDR3: CASSKNRQGEKLFF. The CDR3 nucleotides read TGTGCCAGCAGTAAGAACAGGCAAGGGGAAAAACTGTTTTTT.